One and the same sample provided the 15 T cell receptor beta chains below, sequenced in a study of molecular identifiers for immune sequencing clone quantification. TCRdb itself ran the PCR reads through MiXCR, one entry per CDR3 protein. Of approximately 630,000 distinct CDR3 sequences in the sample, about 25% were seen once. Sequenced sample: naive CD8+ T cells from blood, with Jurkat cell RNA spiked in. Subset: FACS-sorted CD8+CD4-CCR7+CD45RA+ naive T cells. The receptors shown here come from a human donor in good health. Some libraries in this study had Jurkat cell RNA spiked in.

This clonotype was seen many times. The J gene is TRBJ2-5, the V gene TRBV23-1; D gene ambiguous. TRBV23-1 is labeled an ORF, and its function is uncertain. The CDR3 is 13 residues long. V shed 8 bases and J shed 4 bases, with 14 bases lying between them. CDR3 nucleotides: TGCGCCAGCTACCTTGGTACCGCAGAGACCCAGTACTTC. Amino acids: CASYLGTAETQYF.

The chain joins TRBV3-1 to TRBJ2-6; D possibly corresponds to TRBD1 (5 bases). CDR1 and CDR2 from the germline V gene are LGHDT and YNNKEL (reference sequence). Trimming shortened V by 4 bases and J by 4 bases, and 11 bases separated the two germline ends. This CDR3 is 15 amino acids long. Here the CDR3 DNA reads TGTGCCAGCAGCCTGCAGGGTTTCGGGGCCAACGTCCTGACTTTC. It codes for CASSLQGFGANVLTF.

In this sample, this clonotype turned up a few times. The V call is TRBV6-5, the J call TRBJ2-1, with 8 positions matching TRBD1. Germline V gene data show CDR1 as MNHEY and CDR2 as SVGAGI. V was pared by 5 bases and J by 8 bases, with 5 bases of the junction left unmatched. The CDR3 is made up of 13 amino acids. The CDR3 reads CASSHGQGYEQFF. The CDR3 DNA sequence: TGTGCCAGCAGTCACGGACAGGGCTATGAGCAGTTCTTC.

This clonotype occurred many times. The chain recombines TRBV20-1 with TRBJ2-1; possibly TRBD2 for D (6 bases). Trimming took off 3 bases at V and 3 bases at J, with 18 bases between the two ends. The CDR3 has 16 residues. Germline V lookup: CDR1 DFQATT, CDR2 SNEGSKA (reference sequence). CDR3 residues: CSARDLAPGDYNEQFF. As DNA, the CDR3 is TGCAGTGCTAGGGATCTGGCACCGGGGGACTACAATGAGCAGTTCTTC.

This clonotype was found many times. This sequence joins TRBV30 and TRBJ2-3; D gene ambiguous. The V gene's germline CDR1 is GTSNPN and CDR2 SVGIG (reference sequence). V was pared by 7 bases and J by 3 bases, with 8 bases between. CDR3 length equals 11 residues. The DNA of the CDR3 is TGTGCCTACGCAGATACAGATACGCAGTATTTT. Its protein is CAYADTDTQYF.

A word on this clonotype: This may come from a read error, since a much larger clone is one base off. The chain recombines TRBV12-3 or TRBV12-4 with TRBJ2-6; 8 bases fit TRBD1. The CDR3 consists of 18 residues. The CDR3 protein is CVSRRVGQAVPGANVLTF. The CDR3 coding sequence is TGTGTCAGCAGACGTGTGGGACAGGCGGTCCCTGGGGCCAACGTCCTGACTTTC.

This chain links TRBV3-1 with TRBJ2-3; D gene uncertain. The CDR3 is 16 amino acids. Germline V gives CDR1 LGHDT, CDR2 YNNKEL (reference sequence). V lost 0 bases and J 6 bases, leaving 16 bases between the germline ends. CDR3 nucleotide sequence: TGTGCCAGCAGCCAAGATCCCAGGCCCCCAGAGGATACGCAGTATTTT. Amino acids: CASSQDPRPPEDTQYF.

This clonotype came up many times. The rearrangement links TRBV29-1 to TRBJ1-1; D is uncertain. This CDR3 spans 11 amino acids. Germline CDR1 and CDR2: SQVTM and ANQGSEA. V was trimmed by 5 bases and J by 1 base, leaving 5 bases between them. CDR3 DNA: TGCAGCGTTATTGCGAACACTGAAGCTTTCTTT. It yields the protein CSVIANTEAFF.

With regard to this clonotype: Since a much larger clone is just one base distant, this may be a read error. CDR3 in DNA: TGCGCCAGCAGCTTGACGCGGGGTTTGGACACTGAAGCTTTCTTT. Translated: CASSLTRGLDTEAFF. This rearrangement joins TRBV5-1 to TRBJ1-1; D is ambiguous. Germline loops: CDR1 SGHRS, CDR2 YFSETQ. Deletions cut 1 base from V and 3 bases from J, with 13 bases between. This CDR3 is 15 amino acids long. Supplemented by reference TRBV5-1 and TRBJ1-1, the full variable domain reads KAGVTQTPRYLIKTRGQQVTLSCSPISGHRSVSWYQQTPGQGLQFLFEYFSETQRNKGNFPGRFSGRQFSNSRSEMNVSTLELGDSALYLCASSLTRGLDTEAFFGQGTRLTVV.

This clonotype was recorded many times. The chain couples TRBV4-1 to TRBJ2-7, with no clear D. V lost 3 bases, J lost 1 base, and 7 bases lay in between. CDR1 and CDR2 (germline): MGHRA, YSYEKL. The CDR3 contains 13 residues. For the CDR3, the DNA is TGCGCCAGCAGCCAGGTGCCTTCCTACGAGCAGTACTTC. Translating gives CASSQVPSYEQYF.

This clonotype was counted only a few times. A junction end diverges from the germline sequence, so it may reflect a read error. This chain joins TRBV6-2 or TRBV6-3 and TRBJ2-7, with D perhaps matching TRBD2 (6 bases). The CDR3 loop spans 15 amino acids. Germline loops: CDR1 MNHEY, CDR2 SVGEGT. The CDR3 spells CAGSYLVAERDEQYF. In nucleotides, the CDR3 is TGTGCCGGCAGTTACTTAGTGGCGGAGCGGGACGAGCAGTACTTC.

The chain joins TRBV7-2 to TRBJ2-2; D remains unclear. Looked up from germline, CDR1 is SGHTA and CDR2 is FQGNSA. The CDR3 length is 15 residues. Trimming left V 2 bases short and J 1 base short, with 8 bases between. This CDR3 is CASSLLWENTGELFF. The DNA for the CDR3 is TGTGCCAGCAGCTTATTGTGGGAGAACACCGGGGAGCTGTTTTTT.

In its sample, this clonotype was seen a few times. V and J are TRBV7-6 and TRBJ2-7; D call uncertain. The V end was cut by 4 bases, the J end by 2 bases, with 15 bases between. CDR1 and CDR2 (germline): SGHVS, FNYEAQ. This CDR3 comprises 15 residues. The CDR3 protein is CASSSRPTATYEQYF. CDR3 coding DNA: TGTGCCAGCAGCTCGAGGCCTACAGCCACCTACGAGCAGTACTTC.

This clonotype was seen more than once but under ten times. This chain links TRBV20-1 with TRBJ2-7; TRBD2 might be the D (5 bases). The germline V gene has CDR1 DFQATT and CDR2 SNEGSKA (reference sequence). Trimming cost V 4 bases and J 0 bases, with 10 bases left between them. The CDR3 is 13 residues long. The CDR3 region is CSATPGNSYEQYF. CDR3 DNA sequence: TGCAGTGCTACCCCGGGGAACTCCTACGAGCAGTACTTC.

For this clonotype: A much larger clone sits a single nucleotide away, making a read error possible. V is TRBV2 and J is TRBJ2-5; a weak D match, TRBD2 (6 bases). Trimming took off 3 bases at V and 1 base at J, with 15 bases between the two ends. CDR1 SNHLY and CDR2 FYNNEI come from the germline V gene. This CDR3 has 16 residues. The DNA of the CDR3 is TGTGCCAGCAGTGATGTGATAGCGGCATCCCAAGAGACCCAGTACTTC. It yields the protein CASSDVIAASQETQYF.